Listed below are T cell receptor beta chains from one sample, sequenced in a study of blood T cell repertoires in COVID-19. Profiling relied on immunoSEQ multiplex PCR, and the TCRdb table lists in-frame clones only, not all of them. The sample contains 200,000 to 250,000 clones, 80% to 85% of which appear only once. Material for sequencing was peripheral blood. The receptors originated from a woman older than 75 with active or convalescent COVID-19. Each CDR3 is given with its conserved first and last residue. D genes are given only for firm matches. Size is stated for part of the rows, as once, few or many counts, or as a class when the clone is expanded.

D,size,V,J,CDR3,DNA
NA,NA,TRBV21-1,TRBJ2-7,CASRHPDSPYEQYF,TGTGCCAGCAGGCACCCGGACAGTCCCTACGAGCAGTACTTC
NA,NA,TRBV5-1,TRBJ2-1,CASSLGQSPSSYNEQFF,TGCGCCAGCAGCTTAGGACAGTCCCCTAGCTCCTACAATGAGCAGTTCTTC
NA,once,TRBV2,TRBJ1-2,CASRGEGRNAGYTF,TGTGCCAGCAGGGGGGAGGGACGGAATGCTGGCTACACCTTC
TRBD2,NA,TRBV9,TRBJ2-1,CASSGTGTSGTLGQFF,TGTGCCAGCAGCGGGACTGGGACTAGCGGGACCCTAGGGCAGTTCTTC
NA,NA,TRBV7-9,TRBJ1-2,CASSLPHQVLNYGYTF,TGTGCCAGCAGCCTACCCCACCAGGTCCTAAACTATGGCTACACCTTC
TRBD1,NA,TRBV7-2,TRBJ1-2,CASSTRTGEYYGYTF,TGTGCCAGCAGCACCCGGACAGGGGAGTACTATGGCTACACCTTC
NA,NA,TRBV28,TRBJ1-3,CASTGVPGNTIYF,TGTGCCAGCACAGGCGTTCCTGGAAACACCATATATTTT
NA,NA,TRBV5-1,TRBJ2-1,CASRGEPSSDEQFF,TGCGCCAGCAGGGGAGAACCTTCCTCCGATGAGCAGTTCTTC
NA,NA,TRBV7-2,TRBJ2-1,CASSSRYRQLLRNEQFF,TGTGCCAGCAGCTCCCGATACCGACAGTTACTTAGGAATGAGCAGTTCTTC
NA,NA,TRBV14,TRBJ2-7,CASSPGVAQYF,TGTGCCAGCAGTCCGGGGGTCGCGCAGTACTTC
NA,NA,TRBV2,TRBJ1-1,CASSVTVNTEAFF,TGTGCCAGCAGTGTTACAGTGAACACTGAAGCTTTCTTT
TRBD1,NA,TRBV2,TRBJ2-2,CASSSPAGQGSGELFF,TGTGCCAGCAGTTCGCCGGCAGGACAGGGATCCGGGGAGCTGTTTTTT
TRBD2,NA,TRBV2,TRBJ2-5,CASSLAGGPETQYF,TGTGCCAGCAGTCTAGCGGGGGGGCCGGAGACCCAGTACTTC
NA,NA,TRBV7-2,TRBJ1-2,CASSLPPYRAYGYTF,TGTGCCAGCAGCTTACCCCCTTACAGGGCATACGGCTACACCTTC
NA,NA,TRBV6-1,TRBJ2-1,CASSPARRNYNEQFF,TGTGCCAGCAGTCCGGCCCGGCGGAACTACAATGAGCAGTTCTTC
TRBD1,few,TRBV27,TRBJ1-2,CASSSGTGPYGYTF,TGTGCCAGCAGTTCCGGGACAGGCCCCTATGGCTACACCTTC
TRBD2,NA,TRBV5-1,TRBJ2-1,CASCRTSGWRDEQFF,TGCGCCAGCTGCAGGACTAGCGGGTGGCGGGATGAGCAGTTCTTC
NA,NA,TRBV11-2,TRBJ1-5,CASSFRGYSNQPQHF,TGTGCCAGCAGCTTCAGGGGTTATAGCAATCAGCCCCAGCATTTT
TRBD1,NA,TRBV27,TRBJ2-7,CASSPTDRGPMMEQYF,TGTGCCAGCAGTCCCACGGACAGGGGGCCCATGATGGAGCAGTACTTC
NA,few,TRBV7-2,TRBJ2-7,CASSSATETGVYEQYF,TGTGCCAGCAGCTCCGCTACAGAAACGGGAGTATACGAGCAGTACTTC
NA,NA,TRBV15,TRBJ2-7,CATSRDLRYEQYF,TGTGCCACCAGCAGAGATTTACGGTACGAGCAGTACTTC
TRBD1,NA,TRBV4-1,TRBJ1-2,CASSLDRGGSYGYTF,TGCGCCAGCAGCCTGGACAGGGGGGGATCCTATGGCTACACCTTC
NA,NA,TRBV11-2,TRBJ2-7,CASVSAGRPYEQYF,TGTGCCAGCGTCTCTGCGGGACGCCCCTACGAGCAGTACTTC
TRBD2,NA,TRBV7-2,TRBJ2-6,CASSLGVAGSGANVLTF,TGTGCCAGCAGCTTAGGGGTAGCGGGGTCGGGGGCCAACGTCCTGACTTTC
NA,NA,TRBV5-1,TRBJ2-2,CASSLGGANTGELFF,TGCGCCAGCAGCCTGGGTGGAGCGAACACCGGGGAGCTGTTTTTT
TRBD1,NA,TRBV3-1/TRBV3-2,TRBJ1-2,CASTDRGYYGYTF,TGTGCCAGCACCGACAGGGGGTACTATGGCTACACCTTC
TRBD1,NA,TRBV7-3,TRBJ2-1,CASSLDRDHNEQFF,TGTGCCAGCAGCCTTGACAGGGACCACAATGAGCAGTTCTTC
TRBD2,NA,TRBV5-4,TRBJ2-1,CASSSGLAGGPRVGEQFF,TGTGCCAGCAGCTCGGGACTAGCGGGGGGCCCGAGGGTGGGAGAGCAGTTCTTC
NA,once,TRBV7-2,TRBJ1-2,CASRPAGAGFYGYTF,TGTGCCAGCAGGCCGGCAGGCGCAGGGTTCTATGGCTACACCTTC
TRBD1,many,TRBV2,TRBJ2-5,CASRRTGGVETQYF,TGTGCCAGCAGACGGACAGGGGGCGTTGAGACCCAGTACTTC
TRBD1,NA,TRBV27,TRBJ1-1,CASSTGNTLLNTEAFF,TGTGCCAGCTCGACAGGGAATACTCTTCTGAACACTGAAGCTTTCTTT
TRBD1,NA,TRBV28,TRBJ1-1,CAHVRRQGVNTEAFF,TGTGCCCATGTAAGGAGACAGGGAGTGAACACTGAAGCTTTCTTT
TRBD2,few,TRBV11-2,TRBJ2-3,CASSLRLAGDISDTQYF,TGTGCCAGCAGCCTCAGACTAGCGGGAGATATATCAGATACGCAGTATTTT
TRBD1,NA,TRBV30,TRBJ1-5,CAWSATGSRQPQHF,TGTGCCTGGAGTGCGACAGGGTCCAGACAGCCCCAGCATTTT
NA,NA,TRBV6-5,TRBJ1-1,CASSHRRDSEAFF,TGTGCCAGCAGTCACCGCCGGGACTCTGAAGCTTTCTTT
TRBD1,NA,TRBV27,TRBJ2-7,CASMAGGTYEQYF,TGTGCCAGCATGGCAGGGGGAACCTACGAGCAGTACTTC
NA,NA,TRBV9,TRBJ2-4,CASSPNPVKNIQYF,TGTGCCAGCAGCCCGAACCCAGTAAAAAACATTCAGTACTTC
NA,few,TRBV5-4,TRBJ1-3,CASSLRGLGNTIYF,TGTGCCAGCAGCTTGAGGGGCCTCGGAAACACCATATATTTT
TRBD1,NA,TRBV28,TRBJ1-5,CASSLNSGGQPQHF,TGTGCCAGCAGTTTAAACTCAGGGGGTCAGCCCCAGCATTTT
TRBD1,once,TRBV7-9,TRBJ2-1,CASSLRDRGTRYNEQFF,TGTGCCAGCAGCTTAAGGGACAGGGGGACTCGTTACAATGAGCAGTTCTTC